These 16 T cell receptor beta chains originate from one sample sequenced in a study of T-cell memory formation after mild COVID-19. Each CDR3 protein gets one entry after TCRdb re-called the 5' RACE reads with MiXCR. This sample has just under 150,000 distinct CDR3 sequences; about 19% occur once, and the top ten carry about 2.3%. Sequencing input: PBMCs or a T cell subset sorted from them (not recorded which). These receptors all stem from an adult woman who had mild COVID-19 (a few samples of this study predate the infection). Cell type and time point are not known.

J is TRBJ2-1 and V is TRBV12-3 or TRBV12-4, with TRBD2 matching over 7 bases. After removal of 6 bases from V and 5 bases from J, the junction contained 7 bases not matched to a gene. The CDR3 loop spans 14 amino acids. This chain's CDR3 is CASSSTSIHNEQFF. CDR3 in DNA: TGTGCCAGCAGCTCGACTAGCATCCACAATGAGCAGTTCTTC.

The chain has TRBV7-9 and TRBJ1-2, with a possible D match to TRBD1 (5 bases). There are 13 residues in the CDR3. Germline lookup yields CDR1 SEHNR and CDR2 FQNEAQ (reference sequence). Trimming left V 5 bases short and J 7 bases short, with 14 bases between. The CDR3 coding sequence is TGTGCCAGCAGCCGCCTGGGGGGATCTGGCTACACCTTC. Its protein product is CASSRLGGSGYTF.

V and J are TRBV7-2 and TRBJ1-1; 7 bases match TRBD1. CDR3 length equals 12 residues. The junction had 2 bases not matched to a gene; V was cut back by 3 bases and J by 7 bases. The germline V gene has CDR1 SGHTA and CDR2 FQGNSA. The CDR3 DNA follows: TGTGCCAGCAGCTTGGGACAGCTTGAAGCTTTCTTT. This codes for CASSLGQLEAFF. Full variable domain (missing parts from reference TRBV7-2 and TRBJ1-1): GAGVSQSPSNKVTEKGKDVELRCDPISGHTALYWYRQSLGQGLEFLIYFQGNSAPDKSGLPSDRFSAERTGGSVSTLTIQRTQQEDSAVYLCASSLGQLEAFFGQGTRLTVV.

This clonotype was counted only a few times. The V and J genes are TRBV20-1 and TRBJ2-7; 10 bases line up with TRBD2. The length of the CDR3 is 13 residues. J gave up 5 bases and V 4 bases, and 5 bases lay outside the gene matches. From germline, CDR1 is DFQATT and CDR2 SNEGSKA (reference sequence). The CDR3 DNA sequence: TGCAGTGCTATGAGAGCGGGAGGGAACGAGCAGTACTTC. It translates to CSAMRAGGNEQYF.

This clonotype appeared many times. The rearrangement uses TRBV4-2 and TRBJ1-4; TRBD1 matches 7 bases. The V and J ends lost 1 base and 4 bases, in that order; junction bases with no gene match: 6. This CDR3 spans 16 amino acids. In germline, CDR1 is LGHNA, CDR2 YNFKEQ. The CDR3 DNA reads TGTGCCAGCAGCCAAGCCGCACAGGGGAATAATGAAAAACTGTTTTTT. Translated: CASSQAAQGNNEKLFF.

This clonotype showed up just a few times. The chain recombines TRBV15 with TRBJ2-4; D possibly corresponds to TRBD2 (6 bases). From germline, CDR1 is LNHNV and CDR2 YYDKDF (reference sequence). Trimming took 1 base from V and 5 from J, leaving 12 bases between them. The CDR3 covers 15 residues. The CDR3 bases are TGTGCCACCAGCAGAGCTCTTTGGGGGGAAAACATTCAGTACTTC. Encoded protein: CATSRALWGENIQYF.

V is TRBV5-4 and J is TRBJ2-1; TRBD2 agrees at 9 bases. CDR3 length equals 16 residues. Trimming removed 4 bases from V and 1 base from J; junction bases left unmatched: 6. Germline V gene data show CDR1 as SGHNT and CDR2 as YYREEE (reference sequence). The CDR3 spells CASSPLSGGSYNEQFF. CDR3 bases: TGTGCCAGCAGCCCCCTCAGCGGGGGGTCCTACAATGAGCAGTTCTTC.

Of note for this clonotype: Compared with germline, one end of the junction differs, possibly owing to a read error. This rearrangement joins TRBV15 to TRBJ1-1; no definite D call. CDR3 size: 15 residues. Germline CDR1 and CDR2: LNHNV and YYDKDF (reference sequence). CDR3: CATSWGGLAGTEVFF. CDR3 coding DNA: TGTGCCACCAGCTGGGGAGGACTGGCGGGCACTGAAGTTTTCTTT.

Only a few counts were recorded for this clonotype. The rearrangement joins TRBV4-2 to TRBJ2-1; 7 bases map to TRBD2. There are 15 residues in the CDR3. Germline CDR1 and CDR2: LGHNA and YNFKEQ. The ends lost 0 bases at V and 5 bases at J; junction bases unmatched: 4. The CDR3 sequence is CASSQDASGHNEQFF. The CDR3 DNA reads as TGTGCCAGCAGCCAAGACGCTAGCGGCCACAATGAGCAGTTCTTC.

This rearrangement joins TRBV7-9 to TRBJ2-7; 9 nucleotides align to TRBD1. The CDR3 has 14 residues. V gave up 5 bases and J gave up 4 bases; unmatched junction bases: 6. The germline V gene has CDR1 SEHNR and CDR2 FQNEAQ (reference sequence). The CDR3 loop is CASSHRDRVYEQYF. The CDR3 DNA reads TGTGCCAGCAGCCACCGGGACAGGGTGTACGAGCAGTACTTC.

This clonotype was counted between two and nine times. This chain joins TRBV10-3 and TRBJ1-2, with 7 bases lining up with TRBD1. The CDR3 covers 12 residues. V shed 7 bases and J 8 bases; nucleotides not matched to a gene: 7. CDR1 and CDR2 from the germline V gene are ENHRY and SYGVKD. As DNA, the CDR3 is TGTGCCATCATTGGGACAGTAGGCGGCTACACCTTC. Its protein product is CAIIGTVGGYTF.

The J gene is TRBJ2-7, the V gene TRBV4-3, with TRBD2 matching over 7 bases. Germline CDR1 and CDR2: LGHNA and YSLEER. This CDR3 has 14 amino acids. With V trimmed by 6 bases and J by 7 bases, 12 bases remained unmatched. DNA of the CDR3: TGCGCCAGCAGTCGGACTAGGCTATCGGATGAGCAGTACTTC. It encodes CASSRTRLSDEQYF.

This clonotype was recorded many times. This chain links TRBV15 with TRBJ2-7; unclear D gene. The CDR3 is 12 residues long. Trimming took off 3 bases at V and 7 bases at J, with 10 bases between the two ends. The germline V gene encodes CDR1 LNHNV and CDR2 YYDKDF (reference sequence). CDR3 nucleotides: TGTGCCACCAGCAGTGACCGGAAGGAGCAGTACTTC. Encoded protein: CATSSDRKEQYF.

This clonotype was counted between two and nine times. The genes are TRBV3-1 and TRBJ2-1, with D maybe TRBD2 (6 bases). V was trimmed by 7 bases and J by 7 bases, leaving 14 bases between them. The V gene's germline CDR1 is LGHDT and CDR2 YNNKEL (reference sequence). This CDR3 region has 13 residues. CDR3 protein: CASMNSGGNEQFF. In DNA form, the CDR3 reads TGTGCCAGCATGAATAGCGGTGGAAATGAGCAGTTCTTC.

The CDR3 here is CASSSGGAVNEQYF. The CDR3 coding sequence is TGTGCCAGCAGTAGCGGGGGGGCAGTCAACGAGCAGTACTTC. The rearrangement uses TRBV12-3 or TRBV12-4 and TRBJ2-7; TRBD2 matches at 10 bases. This CDR3 has 14 amino acids. V lost 5 bases and J lost 5; bases outside the gene matches: 6.

The chain is built from TRBV4-2 and TRBJ1-6, with 7 bases matching TRBD1. CDR1 LGHNA and CDR2 YNFKEQ come from the germline V gene. This CDR3 spans 17 amino acids. Unmatched junction bases numbered 6, after V lost 0 bases and J lost 4 bases. The CDR3 loop reads CASSQDSGGQYNSPLHF. CDR3 bases: TGTGCCAGCAGCCAAGATAGTGGGGGACAGTATAATTCACCCCTCCACTTT.